The 30 T cell receptor beta chains listed next were all sequenced from one sample in a study of naive and memory T cell subsets. Specified treatment: skin biopsy from PPD injection site in Mantoux-positive individual. Input was about 1 to 1,100 ng of DNase-treated total RNA without cell sorting. Blood and skin TCR RNA was reverse transcribed with alpha and beta constant primers. Each CDR3 protein gets one entry after TCRdb re-called the UMI-ligation and nested PCR reads with MiXCR. Of around 18,000 distinct CDR3 sequences listed, nearly 9.5% are singletons. Specimen: skin, collected from a tuberculin skin test site. The source of these receptors is an adult in good health.

This clonotype ranks as medium-sized. The junction differs from germline at one of its ends, possibly a read error. The chain employs TRBV19 and TRBJ2-3; TRBD2 matches 8 bases. Germline CDR1 and CDR2: LNHDA and SQIVND (reference sequence). The CDR3 is 16 amino acids. The CDR3: CASSVDGGGSTDTQYF. In nucleotides, the CDR3 is TGTGCCAGTAGTGTAGACGGGGGGGGCAGCACAGATACGCAGTATTTT. The variable domain in full, completed from reference TRBV19 and TRBJ2-3, reads DGGITQSPKYLFRKEGQNVTLSCEQNLNHDAMYWYRQDPGQGLRLIYYSQIVNDFQKGDIAEGYSVSREKKESFPLTVTSAQKNPTAFYLCASSVDGGGSTDTQYFGPGTRLTVL.

This chain connects TRBV12-3 or TRBV12-4 to TRBJ1-2, with 8 bases identical to TRBD1. V shed 3 bases, J shed 7 bases, and the junction held 10 bases outside the gene matches. CDR3 length: 15 residues. CDR3 coding DNA: TGTGCCAGCAGTTTGGACAGGGTTTTTGCTAGTGGCTACACCTTC. Its protein product is CASSLDRVFASGYTF.

The V call is TRBV19, the J call TRBJ2-1; 14 positions match TRBD2. V shed 3 bases and J 9 bases; nucleotides not matched to a gene: 4. The CDR3 sequence is 15 residues long. CDR1 LNHDA and CDR2 SQIVND come from the germline V gene (reference sequence). The DNA for the CDR3 is TGTGCCAGTAGTATGGGACTAGCGGGAGCCTCTGAGCAGTTCTTC. Protein: CASSMGLAGASEQFF.

This clonotype occurred many times. This chain connects TRBV29-1 to TRBJ2-1; D remains ambiguous. This CDR3 is built from 14 residues. Trimming removed 3 bases from V and 0 bases from J, with 9 bases in between. CDR1 SQVTM and CDR2 ANQGSEA come from the germline V gene. The CDR3 DNA sequence: TGCAGCGTTGACGGGCATGACTCCTACAATGAGCAGTTCTTC. Encoded protein: CSVDGHDSYNEQFF.

This clonotype was counted ten times or more. The CDR3 DNA follows: TGCAGTGCCAGTCCGGGACTAGCGGGGTCAAGCTCCTACGAGCAGTACTTC. This sequence encodes CSASPGLAGSSSYEQYF. The V gene is TRBV20-1, the J gene TRBJ2-7; 13 nucleotides match TRBD2. Trimming cost V 6 bases and J 0 bases; bases outside gene matches: 11. CDR1 DFQATT and CDR2 SNEGSKA come from the germline V gene (reference sequence). The CDR3 is 17 amino acids.

This clonotype has a count of ten or more. The chain couples TRBV7-6 to TRBJ2-1; D is tentatively TRBD1 or TRBD2 (5 bases each). The CDR3 sequence is 15 residues long. CDR1 is SGHVS, CDR2 FNYEAQ, per germline. Trimming shortened V by 4 bases and J by 4 bases, and 14 bases separated the two germline ends. The CDR3 reads CASSSLGVAYNEQFF. CDR3 DNA sequence: TGTGCCAGCAGCTCCCTGGGGGTAGCTTACAATGAGCAGTTCTTC. The full variable domain, in which reference TRBV7-6 and TRBJ2-1 provide the parts outside the CDR3, is GAGVSQSPRYKVTKRGQDVALRCDPISGHVSLYWYRQALGQGPEFLTYFNYEAQQDKSGLPNDRFSAERPEGSISTLTIQRTEQRDSAMYRCASSSLGVAYNEQFFGPGTRLTVL.

This clonotype was seen many times. The chain links TRBV2 to TRBJ1-2, with 8 positions matching TRBD1. Looked up from germline, CDR1 is SNHLY and CDR2 is FYNNEI. Unmatched junction bases numbered 9, after V lost 3 bases and J lost 3 bases. The CDR3 length is 16 residues. This chain's CDR3 is CASSELRTGWYYGYTF. The CDR3 DNA reads TGTGCCAGCAGTGAGCTTAGGACAGGGTGGTACTATGGCTACACCTTC.

In its sample, this clonotype was seen many times. The rearrangement links TRBV2 to TRBJ2-1, with 8 nucleotides matching TRBD2. This CDR3 is 17 amino acids long. Germline CDR1 and CDR2: SNHLY and FYNNEI. With 8 bases clipped from V and 4 bases from J, the junction kept 16 bases outside the gene matches. This chain's CDR3 is CASRRDAHLAGYNEQFF. The CDR3 nucleotides are TGTGCCAGCCGCCGGGACGCCCATTTAGCGGGGTACAATGAGCAGTTCTTC. The full variable domain, its missing parts supplied by reference TRBV2 and TRBJ2-1, is EPEVTQTPSHQVTQMGQEVILRCVPISNHLYFYWYRQILGQKVEFLVSFYNNEISEKSEIFDDQFSVERPDGSNFTLKIRSTKLEDSAMYFCASRRDAHLAGYNEQFFGPGTRLTVL.

The chain couples TRBV4-1 to TRBJ2-1; tentative D call: TRBD2 (5 bases). Germline V gene sequence: CDR1 MGHRA, CDR2 YSYEKL. Between the trimmed V and J ends, which lost 4 bases and 7 bases, there was a span of 17 bases. This CDR3 has 15 amino acids. The CDR3 loop reads CASSLRDPVRNEQFF. CDR3 DNA: TGCGCCAGCAGCCTCCGGGATCCAGTCAGGAATGAGCAGTTCTTC.

This clonotype was counted ten times or more. The V call is TRBV7-3, the J call TRBJ2-2, with 9 bases that match TRBD2. The CDR3 is 15 residues long. Germline CDR1 is SGHTA and CDR2 is FQGTGA. Trimming took 4 bases from V and 8 from J; bases not matched to a gene: 8. CDR3 DNA sequence: TGTGCCAGCAGCTCCCAGAGGCTAGCGGGAGGGGAGCTGTTTTTT. Its protein is CASSSQRLAGGELFF.

This clonotype is termed large. The rearrangement joins TRBV27 to TRBJ2-7, with TRBD2 matching 7 bases. This CDR3 spans 16 amino acids. From germline, CDR1 is MNHEY and CDR2 SMNVEV (reference sequence). The ends lost 7 bases at V and 1 base at J; junction bases unmatched: 13. CDR3 sequence reads: CASTLGGGSRSYEQYF. The CDR3 region has the DNA TGTGCCAGCACCCTAGGCGGGGGAAGCAGGTCCTACGAGCAGTACTTC.

This clonotype is classed as medium-sized (0.01 to 0.1%). The J gene is TRBJ2-5, the V gene TRBV20-1; D uncertain. The V gene lost 0 bases and the J gene lost 2 bases, with 10 bases spanning the gap. The germline CDR1 and CDR2 sequences are DFQATT and SNEGSKA (reference sequence). The CDR3 is 14 amino acids. CDR3 amino acids: CSARDKPAQETQYF. For the CDR3, the DNA is TGCAGTGCTAGAGATAAGCCAGCTCAAGAGACCCAGTACTTC.

This clonotype was seen repeatedly, ten times or more. This chain connects TRBV7-2 to TRBJ2-1; 10 bases line up with TRBD2. Germline V CDR1 and CDR2: SGHTA, FQGNSA. Trimming removed 1 base from V and 4 bases from J; junction bases left unmatched: 10. This CDR3 region has 18 residues. DNA of the CDR3: TGTGCCAGCAGCTTAGGAAGCGGGCTAGCGGGAGATTACAATGAGCAGTTCTTC. It specifies CASSLGSGLAGDYNEQFF.

This clonotype has ten or more counts. The chain carries TRBV15 and TRBJ2-7; D is uncertain. CDR3 length: 14 residues. The germline gives CDR1 LNHNV, CDR2 YYDKDF (reference sequence). V gave up 3 bases and J gave up 3 bases, with 12 bases separating them. The CDR3 nucleotides are TGTGCCACCAGCAGCCAAGGACGATTCTACGAGCAGTACTTC. This translates into CATSSQGRFYEQYF.

The sample holds a few counts of this clonotype. The genes are TRBV4-1 and TRBJ1-4; TRBD1 might be the D (6 bases). This CDR3 is 17 amino acids long. Germline CDR1 and CDR2: MGHRA and YSYEKL. Trimming removed 2 bases at V and 5 bases at J, with 18 bases between. The CDR3 region is CASSQRSLGAGNEKLFF. The CDR3 coding sequence is TGCGCCAGCAGCCAAAGGAGTTTGGGGGCAGGGAATGAAAAACTGTTTTTT.

The chain links TRBV20-1 to TRBJ2-7; TRBD2 matches 8 bases. The CDR3 has 14 residues. Germline V gene lookup returns CDR1 DFQATT and CDR2 SNEGSKA (reference sequence). The V gene end was trimmed by 4 bases and the J gene end by 0 bases; junction bases not matched to a gene: 5. In DNA form, the CDR3 reads TGCAGTGCTAAGCCGGGGGGGGGCTCCTACGAGCAGTACTTC. Translated: CSAKPGGGSYEQYF.

This clonotype has more than one count but fewer than ten. The CDR3 nucleotides read TGCGCCAGCAGCCCAACTCGAGAGCGGCAAAACTACAATGAGCAGTTCTTC. Translated, it gives CASSPTRERQNYNEQFF. The chain joins TRBV5-1 to TRBJ2-1, with a tentative D call TRBD2 (5 bases). There are 17 residues in the CDR3. V shed 4 bases and J shed 3 bases, with 20 bases lying between them. Germline CDR1 is SGHRS and CDR2 is YFSETQ.

The CDR3 DNA is TGTGCCAGCAGCCGACCAGCGGGGGGGAGTGCAGATACGCAGTATTTT. Protein product: CASSRPAGGSADTQYF. The gene calls are TRBV7-2 and TRBJ2-3; 10 bases align to TRBD2. V shed 5 bases and J 4 bases; nucleotides not matched to a gene: 9. This CDR3 is 16 amino acids long. The V gene's germline CDR1 is SGHTA and CDR2 FQGNSA.

In this sample, this clonotype turned up a few times. This chain uses TRBV6-4 with TRBJ2-3, with 10 nucleotides matching TRBD2. The CDR3 spans 15 residues. Trimming at V came to 2 bases and at J to 1 base, leaving 0 bases not matched to a gene. In germline, CDR1 is MRHNA, CDR2 SNTAGT. The CDR3 DNA sequence: TGTGCCAGCAGTGACGGGACTAGCGGCACAGATACGCAGTATTTT. Amino acid sequence: CASSDGTSGTDTQYF.

This clonotype occurred a few times. This chain joins TRBV6-6 and TRBJ2-1; D is uncertain. The CDR3 consists of 10 residues. Germline V gene sequence: CDR1 MNHNY, CDR2 SVGAGI (reference sequence). Trimming left V 6 bases short and J 10 bases short, with 7 bases between. CDR3 sequence (DNA): TGTGCCAGCAGCCTAGGCGAGCAGTTCTTC. The encoded protein is CASSLGEQFF.

This clonotype was picked up a small number of times. The gene calls are TRBV5-8 and TRBJ1-1; D gene uncertain. The CDR3 covers 14 residues. V was shortened by 1 base and J by 0 bases, with 7 bases between the two germline ends. Germline CDR1 SGHTS, CDR2 YDEGEE. CDR3 in amino acids: CASSLRGLNTEAFF. The DNA for the CDR3 is TGTGCCAGCAGCTTGCGGGGATTGAACACTGAAGCTTTCTTT.

This clonotype was counted many times. The chain couples TRBV21-1 to TRBJ1-3; no DNA check was done on the table's D call, TRBD1. TRBV21-1 is labeled a pseudogene. CDR3 length: 16 residues. CDR3 DNA sequence: TGTGCCAGCAGCACTTACCGGGATCCGGGGGGAAACACCATATATTTT. As protein: CASSTYRDPGGNTIYF.

CDR3 DNA: TGTGCCACCAGCAGAGAAGGCGGGACCTTCTCTGGAAACACCATATATTTT. It codes for CATSREGGTFSGNTIYF. The genes are TRBV15 and TRBJ1-3; tentative D call: TRBD1 (5 bases). The CDR3 has 17 residues. CDR1 is LNHNV, CDR2 YYDKDF, per germline (reference sequence). Trimming took 0 bases from V and 0 from J, leaving 12 bases between them.

This clonotype was seen a few times. The chain is built from TRBV9 and TRBJ2-4; D is possibly TRBD1 or TRBD2 (5 bases each). The V and J ends lost 4 bases and 2 bases respectively, with 13 bases between them. This CDR3 comprises 15 residues. The germline V gene has CDR1 SGDLS and CDR2 YYNGEE. The CDR3 reads CASSLGPGPKNIQYF. For the CDR3, the DNA is TGTGCCAGCAGCCTAGGGCCGGGGCCCAAAAACATTCAGTACTTC.

This clonotype has ten or more counts. J is TRBJ2-1 and V is TRBV11-2; 9 nucleotides match TRBD2. CDR1 is SGHAT and CDR2 is FQNNGV in the germline V gene. The CDR3 is 15 amino acids. V gave up 6 bases and J gave up 4 bases; unmatched junction bases: 7. The DNA of the CDR3 is TGTGCCAGCAGGAAAAGCGGGAGGACTTACAATGAGCAGTTCTTC. It specifies CASRKSGRTYNEQFF.

The table lists this clonotype with a few counts. The chain carries TRBV7-2 and TRBJ2-3, with a tentative D call TRBD2 (6 bases). Trimming cost V 1 base and J 4 bases, with 9 bases left between them. This CDR3 is built from 14 residues. CDR1 and CDR2 from the germline V gene are SGHTA and FQGNSA. This CDR3 is CASSLGLAPDTQYF. The DNA for the CDR3 is TGTGCCAGCAGCTTAGGGCTAGCGCCAGATACGCAGTATTTT.

This clonotype was seen ten or more times. The chain carries TRBV29-1 and TRBJ2-3; 9 bases line up with TRBD2. Germline assignment: CDR1 SQVTM and CDR2 ANQGSEA. CDR3 size: 13 residues. V trimming: 2 bases; J trimming: 5 bases; junction bases outside the gene matches: 2. The CDR3: CSVERREGDTQYF. The DNA for the CDR3 is TGCAGCGTTGAAAGGCGGGAGGGAGATACGCAGTATTTT.

The chain employs TRBV12-3 or TRBV12-4 and TRBJ2-4, with TRBD1 identical over 9 bases. Near its end, the DNA agrees better with TRBJ2-1, so the J call may be wrong. The length of the CDR3 is 15 residues. This CDR3 reads CASSLRQGGKNIQFF. For the CDR3, the DNA is TGTGCCAGCAGTTTAAGACAGGGGGGCAAAAACATTCAGTTCTTC.

This rearrangement joins TRBV20-1 to TRBJ1-6; 7 bases fit TRBD1. Germline loops: CDR1 DFQATT, CDR2 SNEGSKA (reference sequence). The CDR3 has 13 residues. V lost 3 bases and J lost 10; bases outside the gene matches: 6. This chain's CDR3 is CSARTGRGSPLHF. CDR3 DNA sequence: TGCAGTGCTAGGACAGGGAGGGGATCACCCCTCCACTTT.

The table lists this clonotype with a few counts. The chain combines TRBV27 with TRBJ1-6, with D possibly TRBD1 on 6 matching bases. The V gene's germline CDR1 is MNHEY and CDR2 SMNVEV (reference sequence). V dropped 9 bases and J dropped 5 bases, with 17 bases sitting between them. CDR3 length: 15 residues. The CDR3 sequence is CASKTGRLHNSPLHF. DNA of the CDR3: TGTGCCAGTAAAACAGGGAGGCTCCATAATTCACCCCTCCACTTT.